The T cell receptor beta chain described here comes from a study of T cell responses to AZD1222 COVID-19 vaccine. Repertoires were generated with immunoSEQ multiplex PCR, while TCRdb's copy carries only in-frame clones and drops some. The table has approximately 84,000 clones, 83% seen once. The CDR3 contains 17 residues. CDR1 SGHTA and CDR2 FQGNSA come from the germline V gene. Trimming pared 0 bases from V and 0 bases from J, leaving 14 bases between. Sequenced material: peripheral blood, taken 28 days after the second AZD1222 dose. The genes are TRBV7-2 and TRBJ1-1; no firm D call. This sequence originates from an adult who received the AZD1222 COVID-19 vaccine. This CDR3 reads CASSLAGSLYLNTEAFF. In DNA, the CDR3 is TGTGCCAGCAGCTTAGCGGGGTCCCTATACCTGAACACTGAAGCTTTCTTT.